The rows below give T cell receptor beta chains drawn from one sample of a study of blood T cell repertoires in COVID-19. TCRdb's table, derived via immunoSEQ multiplex PCR, lists solely in-frame clones and lacks some. Here the sample spans 300,000 or so clones, about 90% being singletons. Sequenced input: peripheral blood. The receptors were gathered from a man aged 18 to 35 who had recovered from COVID-19. Both conserved end residues are part of each CDR3. Fields, in order: clone size, D gene, J gene, V gene, CDR3 DNA, CDR3 protein. D genes are given only for firm matches. Clone size is given for some rows only: seen once, a few or many times, or a class if the clone is expanded.

>NA|TRBD1|TRBJ1-2|TRBV5-5
TGTGCCAGCAGCTTGTTTGAGACAGGGAGCTATGGCTACACCTTC
CASSLFETGSYGYTF
>once|TRBD1|TRBJ2-7|TRBV7-8
TGTGCCAGCAGCTTAACAGGGACAGGGACCTACGAGCAGTACTTC
CASSLTGTGTYEQYF
>NA|NA|TRBJ1-3|TRBV3-1/TRBV3-2
TGTGCCAGCAGCCAAGGGGGCAGTGGAAACACCATATATTTT
CASSQGGSGNTIYF
>NA|NA|TRBJ1-1|TRBV15
TGTGCCACCAGCAGAATTCCAACCCTAGGACAGAGAGACTCAAACACTGAAGCTTTCTTT
CATSRIPTLGQRDSNTEAFF
>NA|NA|TRBJ2-7|TRBV12-3/TRBV12-4
TGTGCCAGCAGTTTCAGGGGCAACGAGCAGTACTTC
CASSFRGNEQYF
>NA|TRBD2|TRBJ2-1|TRBV3-1/TRBV3-2
TGTGCCAGCAGCCAAGAATTTGCGGGAGTCTACCGTGAGCAGTTCTTC
CASSQEFAGVYREQFF
>NA|NA|TRBJ2-7|TRBV10-3
TGTGCCATCAGTGAGTCTTACGGCTACGAGCAGTACTTC
CAISESYGYEQYF
>NA|NA|TRBJ1-5|TRBV18
TGTGCCAGCTCACCACCGGGGGCGCATAGCAATCAGCCCCAGCATTTT
CASSPPGAHSNQPQHF
>NA|TRBD1|TRBJ2-7|TRBV7-2
TGTGCCAGCAGCTTAGCACAGGGGATCTACGAGCAGTACTTC
CASSLAQGIYEQYF
>NA|TRBD2|TRBJ2-5|TRBV18
TGTGCCAGCTCACCTGAACGGGGGGGCCGCGGAGAGACCCAGTACTTC
CASSPERGGRGETQYF
>NA|TRBD1|TRBJ1-4|TRBV12-5
TGTGCTAGTGGTTTGGCTAAGGGGGCTACTAATGAAAAACTGTTTTTT
CASGLAKGATNEKLFF
>once|NA|TRBJ1-1|TRBV4-2
TGTGCCAGCAGCTTTGGGGGGACTGAAGCTTTCTTT
CASSFGGTEAFF
>NA|NA|TRBJ1-1|TRBV5-1
TGCGCCAGCAGCTTGGACTCCCCCAGGGGCACTGAAGCTTTCTTT
CASSLDSPRGTEAFF
>NA|NA|TRBJ2-1|TRBV7-9
TGTGCCAGCAGCTCCGCGCCTAATGAGCAGTTCTTC
CASSSAPNEQFF
>NA|NA|TRBJ1-1|TRBV30
TGTGCCTGGGAGGGCCTGAACACTGAAGCTTTCTTT
CAWEGLNTEAFF
>NA|TRBD1|TRBJ2-2|TRBV19
TGTGCCAGTAGTATAGTGGGGACAGGGTTAACCGGGGAGCTGTTTTTT
CASSIVGTGLTGELFF
>NA|NA|TRBJ1-6|TRBV3-1/TRBV3-2
TGTGCCAGCAGCCAAGCGGGGTCGAGTTCACCCCTCCACTTT
CASSQAGSSSPLHF
>NA|TRBD1|TRBJ1-1|TRBV3-1/TRBV3-2
TGTGCCAGCAGCCCGACCGGGACAGTGGGGAACACTGAAGCTTTCTTT
CASSPTGTVGNTEAFF
>once|TRBD1|TRBJ2-7|TRBV19
TGTGCCAGTAGTATGTGGGACAGGGGTCTAGCCTACGAGCAGTACTTC
CASSMWDRGLAYEQYF
>NA|TRBD1|TRBJ1-2|TRBV9
TGTGCCAGCAGCGTAGCGGGGGCAGGGGGTTCCTATGGCTACACCTTC
CASSVAGAGGSYGYTF
>NA|NA|TRBJ1-1|TRBV4-3
TGCGCCAGCAGCCAAGTTGAGGGAACTGAAGCTTTCTTT
CASSQVEGTEAFF
>once|TRBD2|TRBJ2-1|TRBV9
TGTGCCCGCAGCGTAGGGGGAGCGGGGGGCGCCTACAATGAGCAGTTCTTC
CARSVGGAGGAYNEQFF
>NA|TRBD1|TRBJ1-2|TRBV5-1
TGCGCCAGCAGCTCTCAGGGGGACTATGGCTACACCTTC
CASSSQGDYGYTF
>NA|NA|TRBJ2-4|TRBV6-5
TGTGCCAGCAGTTATCAGGCCCATCTAGCCAAAAACATTCAGTACTTC
CASSYQAHLAKNIQYF
>NA|TRBD1|TRBJ1-2|TRBV27
TGTGCCAGCAGCTCAGGACAGGGCCTCTATGGCTACACCTTC
CASSSGQGLYGYTF
>NA|NA|TRBJ1-4|TRBV18
TGTGCCAGCTCACTACAGGAAAAACTGTTTTTT
CASSLQEKLFF
>NA|NA|TRBJ2-7|TRBV14
TGTGCCAGCAGCCCGGGACACCTCTACGAGCAGTACTTC
CASSPGHLYEQYF
>NA|TRBD1|TRBJ1-5|TRBV2
TGTGCCAGCAAGACAGGGGGGCTGAATCAGCCCCAGCATTTT
CASKTGGLNQPQHF
>NA|TRBD1|TRBJ1-5|TRBV7-2
TGTGCCAGCAGCTTAGCTCGGACAGGGTACGCTCAGCCCCAGCATTTT
CASSLARTGYAQPQHF
>NA|TRBD1|TRBJ1-2|TRBV6-5
TGTGCCAGCAACCCGACAGGGGCGGACTATGGCTACACCTTC
CASNPTGADYGYTF
>few|TRBD2|TRBJ2-7|TRBV7-6
TGTGCCAGCAGCTTGGCGGGAGCGGCCTACGAGCAGTACTTC
CASSLAGAAYEQYF
>NA|NA|TRBJ1-5|TRBV5-5
TGTGCCAGCAGCTTAGAACCGGGGGATCAGCCCCAGCATTTT
CASSLEPGDQPQHF
>NA|TRBD2|TRBJ2-7|TRBV6-5
TGTGCCAGCAGTTGGGGACTAGCGGGCGATCACTACGAGCAGTACTTC
CASSWGLAGDHYEQYF
>NA|NA|TRBJ2-1|TRBV9
TGTGCCAGCAGCGTTCTTCCGAGCTCCTACAATGAGCAGTTCTTC
CASSVLPSSYNEQFF
>NA|TRBD1|TRBJ1-2|TRBV7-2
TGTGCCAGCAGGAGACAGGGAGATGGCTACACCTTC
CASRRQGDGYTF
>NA|TRBD1|TRBJ2-5|TRBV5-8
TGTGCCAGCAGCTTGGGGTCCAGACAGGGGACCAAAGAGACCCAGTACTTC
CASSLGSRQGTKETQYF
>NA|NA|TRBJ2-1|TRBV7-9
TGTGCCAGCAGCTTAGTCGGGAATGAGCAGTTCTTC
CASSLVGNEQFF
>NA|NA|TRBJ2-5|TRBV5-4
TGTGCCAGCAGCTGGCGCGGGGAGACCCAGTACTTC
CASSWRGETQYF
>NA|TRBD1|TRBJ1-5|TRBV19
TGTGCCAGTAGTGTGGGACAGACCAATCAGCCCCAGCATTTT
CASSVGQTNQPQHF
>few|NA|TRBJ1-6|TRBV7-3
TGTGCCAGCAGCTTAGGGGGGAATTCACCCCTCCACTTT
CASSLGGNSPLHF
>NA|NA|TRBJ2-1|TRBV29-1
TGCAGCGTTGAAGCCCAGGGCGATGAGCAGTTCTTC
CSVEAQGDEQFF
>once|TRBD2|TRBJ2-7|TRBV19
TGTGCCAGTCGCGGGACTACCTATTTCGAGCAGTACTTC
CASRGTTYFEQYF
>NA|NA|TRBJ2-3|TRBV5-1
TGCGCCAGCAGCTTGGGAGAGATCACAGATACGCAGTATTTT
CASSLGEITDTQYF
>once|TRBD1|TRBJ1-1|TRBV5-5
TGTGCCAGCAGCGTGCGGACAGGGGCGAACACTGAAGCTTTCTTT
CASSVRTGANTEAFF
>NA|TRBD1|TRBJ1-2|TRBV5-8
TGTGCCAGCAGCTTGTCAGGGGGGAATGGCTACACCTTC
CASSLSGGNGYTF
>NA|TRBD1|TRBJ1-2|TRBV3-1/TRBV3-2
TGTGCCAGCAGAGGCCGGGACAGAGCGTTCTATGGCTACACCTTC
CASRGRDRAFYGYTF
>NA|TRBD1|TRBJ1-1|TRBV7-2
TGTGCCAGCAGCTTACAGGGGGTTGCCACTGAAGCTTTCTTT
CASSLQGVATEAFF
>once|TRBD1|TRBJ2-3|TRBV2
TGTGCCAGCAAGATGGGACAGGTCAGGGATACGCAGTATTTT
CASKMGQVRDTQYF
>NA|TRBD2|TRBJ2-2|TRBV5-1
TGCGCCAGCAGCTTGGAGCGGGGTAACACCGGGGAGCTGTTTTTT
CASSLERGNTGELFF
>NA|NA|TRBJ2-1|TRBV2
TGTGCCAGCAAGTGGAGTCAGAGCTCCTACAATGAGCAGTTCTTC
CASKWSQSSYNEQFF
>NA|NA|TRBJ1-4|TRBV7-2
TGTGCCAGCAGCTTAGGGGGCCTCGGTGAAAAACTGTTTTTT
CASSLGGLGEKLFF
>NA|NA|TRBJ2-2|TRBV12-3/TRBV12-4
TGTGCCAGCAGTTTCGGGGGCACCGGGGAGCTGTTTTTT
CASSFGGTGELFF
>once|TRBD1|TRBJ2-5|TRBV19
TGTGCCAGTAGTACCTGGACAGGGTCGATGGAGACCCAGTACTTC
CASSTWTGSMETQYF
>NA|TRBD1|TRBJ1-2|TRBV7-9
TGTGCCAGCAGCTTAAATTGGGACAGGGATAACTATGGCTACACCTTC
CASSLNWDRDNYGYTF
>NA|TRBD1|TRBJ1-4|TRBV4-1
TGCGCCAGCAGCCAAGAATGGACAGGAACTAATGAAAAACTGTTTTTT
CASSQEWTGTNEKLFF
>NA|TRBD2|TRBJ2-7|TRBV10-3
TGTGCCATCAGCGCCGGGACTAGCGGGGAACCTTCCTACTACGAGCAGTACTTC
CAISAGTSGEPSYYEQYF
>NA|NA|TRBJ1-1|TRBV6-4
TGTGCCAGCGCGCGTGGCAGGGGCACTGAAGCTTTCTTT
CASARGRGTEAFF
>NA|NA|TRBJ1-4|TRBV19
TGTGCCAGTAGTACGGTCACAGGAGATGAAAAACTGTTTTTT
CASSTVTGDEKLFF
>NA|TRBD2|TRBJ2-2|TRBV10-1
TGCGCCAGCAGTGAGCGGACTAGCGGGAGGAAAACCGGGGAGCTGTTTTTT
CASSERTSGRKTGELFF